This T cell receptor beta chain is from a study of STAT5B mutations in CD4+ large granular lymphocyte leukemia. About the study: Among healthy controls, a particular HLA allele went with more CDR3 'QG' motifs.

The method was immunoSEQ multiplex PCR; TCRdb's version includes in-frame clones alone and lacks a portion of them. The table includes about 38,000 clones, around 75% detected once. With regard to this clone: Its matching antigen is unknown.

V was pared by 3 bases and J by 1 base, with 7 bases between. The CDR3 runs 13 residues. Germline V CDR1 and CDR2: SGHRS, YFSETQ. Findings and limits, study-wide: Compared with healthy controls (2/35), patient top clones favored TRBV06 (8/27). Higher CD4+ than CD8+ T-LGLL clonality might reflect small sample size.

This sequence originates from a human donor in good health. The sequenced sample consisted of CD4+ T cells from blood buffy coats. This chain connects TRBV5-1 to TRBJ2-5; D call uncertain. The CDR3 nucleotides are TGCGCCAGCAGCTCGAGAGGCCAAGAGACCCAGTACTTC. Translated, it gives CASSSRGQETQYF.